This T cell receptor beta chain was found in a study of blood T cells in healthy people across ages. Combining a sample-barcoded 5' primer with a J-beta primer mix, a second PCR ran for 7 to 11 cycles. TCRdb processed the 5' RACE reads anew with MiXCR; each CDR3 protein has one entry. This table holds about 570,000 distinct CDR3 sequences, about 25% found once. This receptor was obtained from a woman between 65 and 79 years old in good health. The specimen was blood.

CDR3 protein: CASSSGASGGYTF. Written as DNA, the CDR3 is TGTGCCAGCAGCAGTGGTGCCAGTGGTGGCTACACCTTC. V usage is TRBV5-6 and J usage is TRBJ1-2; D is undetermined. Germline CDR1 and CDR2: SGHDT and YYEEEE. The CDR3 sequence is 13 residues long. With 4 bases removed from V and 7 bases from J, the gap between germline ends came to 14 bases.